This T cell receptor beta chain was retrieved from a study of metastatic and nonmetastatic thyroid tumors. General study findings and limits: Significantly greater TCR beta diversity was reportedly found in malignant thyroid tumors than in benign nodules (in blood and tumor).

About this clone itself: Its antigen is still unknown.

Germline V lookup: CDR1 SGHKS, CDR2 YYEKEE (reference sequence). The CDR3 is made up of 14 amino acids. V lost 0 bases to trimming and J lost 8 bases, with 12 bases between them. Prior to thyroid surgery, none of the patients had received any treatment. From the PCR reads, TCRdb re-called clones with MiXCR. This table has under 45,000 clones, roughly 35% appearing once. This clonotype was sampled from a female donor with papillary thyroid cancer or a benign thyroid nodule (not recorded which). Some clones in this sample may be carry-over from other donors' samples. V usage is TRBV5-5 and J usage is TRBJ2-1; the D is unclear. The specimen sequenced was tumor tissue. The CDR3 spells CASSLASLEDEQFF. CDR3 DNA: TGTGCCAGCAGCTTGGCAAGTTTGGAAGATGAGCAGTTCTTC.